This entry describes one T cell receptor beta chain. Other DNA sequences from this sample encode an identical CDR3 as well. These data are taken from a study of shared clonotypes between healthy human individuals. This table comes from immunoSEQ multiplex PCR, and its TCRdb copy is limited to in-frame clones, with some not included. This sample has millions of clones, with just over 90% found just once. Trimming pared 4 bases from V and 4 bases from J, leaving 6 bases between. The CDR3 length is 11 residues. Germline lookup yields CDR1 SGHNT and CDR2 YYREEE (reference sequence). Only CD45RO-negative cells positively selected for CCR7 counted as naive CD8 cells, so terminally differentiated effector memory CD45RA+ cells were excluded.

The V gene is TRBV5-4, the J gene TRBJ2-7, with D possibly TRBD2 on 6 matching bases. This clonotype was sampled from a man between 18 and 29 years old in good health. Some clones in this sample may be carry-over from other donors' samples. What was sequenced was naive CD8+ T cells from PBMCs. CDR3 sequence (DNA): TGTGCCAGCAGCGGGGGGTACGAGCAGTACTTC. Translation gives CASSGGYEQYF.